A selection of T cell receptor beta chains follows, all from one sample in a study of blood T cell repertoires in COVID-19. Using immunoSEQ multiplex PCR, the repertoire was profiled, and TCRdb retains in-frame clones only, with some absent. The data show approximately 210,000 clones, 70% to 85% seen once. Material for sequencing was peripheral blood. Receptor source: a woman of 80 years or more with COVID-19, enrolled during active disease. Both conserved end residues are part of each CDR3. The D gene is left open where the match is weak. Only part of the rows carry a size: once, few, many, or a class if the clone is expanded.

j_call	d_call	clone_size	v_call	cdr3_aa	cdr3_nt
TRBJ2-1	TRBD2	NA	TRBV5-4	CASSDSGGLYNEQFF	TGTGCCAGCAGCGATAGCGGGGGGCTCTACAATGAGCAGTTCTTC
TRBJ2-1	TRBD2	NA	TRBV3-1/TRBV3-2	CASSPAGSYNEQFF	TGTGCCAGCAGTCCAGCGGGATCCTACAATGAGCAGTTCTTC
TRBJ1-5	TRBD1	NA	TRBV28	CASSSTGLQPQHF	TGTGCCAGCAGCTCGACAGGGTTGCAGCCCCAGCATTTT
TRBJ2-5	NA	NA	TRBV5-1	CASSLWGTGGQETQYF	TGCGCCAGCAGCTTGTGGGGTACTGGGGGGCAAGAGACCCAGTACTTC
TRBJ2-7	TRBD2	NA	TRBV3-1/TRBV3-2	CASSSLAGGEQYF	TGTGCCAGCAGCTCTTTAGCGGGGGGTGAGCAGTACTTC
TRBJ2-5	NA	NA	TRBV4-1	CASSQDMVAGGTQYF	TGCGCCAGCAGCCAAGATATGGTAGCCGGCGGGACCCAGTACTTC
TRBJ1-5	NA	NA	TRBV7-2	CASSFSNAQPQHF	TGTGCCAGCAGCTTTTCTAACGCGCAGCCCCAGCATTTT
TRBJ2-1	NA	NA	TRBV2	CASSPRGGGVEQFF	TGTGCCAGCAGTCCCCGTGGGGGGGGCGTTGAGCAGTTCTTC
TRBJ1-6	TRBD1	NA	TRBV25-1	CASSAGQGGSPLHF	TGTGCCAGCAGTGCTGGACAGGGAGGATCACCCCTCCACTTT
TRBJ2-1	TRBD2	NA	TRBV5-1	CASSSAGGSYNEQFF	TGCGCCAGCAGCTCAGCGGGGGGGTCCTACAATGAGCAGTTCTTC
TRBJ1-6	TRBD1	NA	TRBV3-1/TRBV3-2	CASSPRQGVDSPLHF	TGTGCCAGCAGCCCCCGACAGGGAGTCGATTCACCCCTCCACTTT
TRBJ1-4	TRBD1	once	TRBV2	CASSEQGASRTNEKLFF	TGTGCCAGCAGCGAACAGGGGGCATCGAGAACTAATGAAAAACTGTTTTTT
TRBJ1-1	NA	NA	TRBV5-5	CASSLDSWNTEAFF	TGTGCCAGCAGCTTGGACTCCTGGAACACTGAAGCTTTCTTT
TRBJ2-5	TRBD2	NA	TRBV18	CASSPFSGLQETQYF	TGTGCCAGCTCACCGTTTAGCGGGCTCCAAGAGACCCAGTACTTC
TRBJ1-1	NA	NA	TRBV2	CASSEGRPAFF	TGTGCCAGCAGTGAAGGGAGGCCCGCTTTCTTT
TRBJ1-5	NA	NA	TRBV27	CASSGGTASNQPQHF	TGTGCCAGCAGTGGGGGGACGGCGAGCAATCAGCCCCAGCATTTT
TRBJ1-1	NA	NA	TRBV27	CASSLWGDPSTEAFF	TGTGCCAGCAGTTTATGGGGGGATCCCAGCACTGAAGCTTTCTTT
TRBJ1-1	TRBD1	NA	TRBV9	CASSVAGGQTEAFF	TGTGCCAGCAGCGTAGCAGGGGGCCAGACTGAAGCTTTCTTT
TRBJ1-5	NA	NA	TRBV3-1/TRBV3-2	CASSQDRRGPQHF	TGTGCCAGCAGCCAAGATCGACGGGGGCCCCAGCATTTT
TRBJ1-2	NA	few	TRBV12-5	CASGYRSLVANYGYTF	TGTGCTAGTGGCTACAGGTCGTTGGTAGCTAACTATGGCTACACCTTC
TRBJ2-5	NA	NA	TRBV5-4	CASRMDRSGKGTQYF	TGTGCCAGCCGGATGGACCGATCAGGGAAAGGGACCCAGTACTTC
TRBJ2-3	NA	NA	TRBV27	CASSFSSGHRTRTQYF	TGTGCCAGCAGTTTTTCCTCGGGACACCGCACTAGAACGCAGTATTTT
TRBJ1-2	NA	NA	TRBV3-1/TRBV3-2	CASSQNTQGYGYTF	TGTGCCAGCAGCCAAAACACCCAGGGGTATGGCTACACCTTC
TRBJ2-3	TRBD2	NA	TRBV5-4	CASSSSGSLTDTQYF	TGTGCCAGCAGCTCTAGCGGGAGCCTCACAGATACGCAGTATTTT
TRBJ2-2	TRBD2	few	TRBV7-3	CASSQPSGLAGTGELFF	TGTGCCAGCAGCCAACCTTCGGGACTAGCGGGGACCGGGGAGCTGTTTTTT
TRBJ2-1	NA	NA	TRBV2	CASRSYNEQFF	TGTGCCAGCCGTTCCTACAATGAGCAGTTCTTC
TRBJ1-3	NA	NA	TRBV28	CASSPPVPDSSGNTIYF	TGTGCCAGCAGTCCCCCGGTCCCGGACAGTTCTGGAAACACCATATATTTT
TRBJ1-1	NA	NA	TRBV7-3	CASSLSGPSRTEAFF	TGTGCCAGCAGCTTAAGCGGGCCGTCTAGGACTGAAGCTTTCTTT
TRBJ1-5	NA	NA	TRBV2	CASSEIGETRQPQHF	TGTGCCAGCAGCGAGATTGGGGAGACCAGGCAGCCCCAGCATTTT
TRBJ1-2	NA	NA	TRBV19	CATRGGGTANYGYTF	TGTGCCACAAGGGGTGGAGGGACCGCTAACTATGGCTACACCTTC
TRBJ2-5	NA	NA	TRBV5-4	CASSTGTYKETQYF	TGTGCCAGCAGCACCGGGACTTACAAAGAGACCCAGTACTTC
TRBJ2-1	TRBD2	once	TRBV7-9	CASSPEGGRNEQFF	TGTGCCAGCAGCCCTGAGGGCGGGAGGAATGAGCAGTTCTTC